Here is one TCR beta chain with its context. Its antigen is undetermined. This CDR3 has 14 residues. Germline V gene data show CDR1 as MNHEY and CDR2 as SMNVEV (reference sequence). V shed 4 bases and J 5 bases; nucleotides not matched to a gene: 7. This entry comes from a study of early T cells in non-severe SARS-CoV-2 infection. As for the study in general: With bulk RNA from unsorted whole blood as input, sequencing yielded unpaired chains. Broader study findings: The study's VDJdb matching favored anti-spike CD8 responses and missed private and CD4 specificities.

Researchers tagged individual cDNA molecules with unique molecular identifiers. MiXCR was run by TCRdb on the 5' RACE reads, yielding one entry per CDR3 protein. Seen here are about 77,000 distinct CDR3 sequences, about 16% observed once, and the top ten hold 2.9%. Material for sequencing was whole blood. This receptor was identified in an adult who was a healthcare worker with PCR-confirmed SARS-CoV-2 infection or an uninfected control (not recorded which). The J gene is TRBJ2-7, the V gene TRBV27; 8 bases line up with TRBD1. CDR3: CASSSGRTGNEQYF. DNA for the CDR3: TGTGCCAGCAGTTCCGGCAGGACAGGGAACGAGCAGTACTTC.